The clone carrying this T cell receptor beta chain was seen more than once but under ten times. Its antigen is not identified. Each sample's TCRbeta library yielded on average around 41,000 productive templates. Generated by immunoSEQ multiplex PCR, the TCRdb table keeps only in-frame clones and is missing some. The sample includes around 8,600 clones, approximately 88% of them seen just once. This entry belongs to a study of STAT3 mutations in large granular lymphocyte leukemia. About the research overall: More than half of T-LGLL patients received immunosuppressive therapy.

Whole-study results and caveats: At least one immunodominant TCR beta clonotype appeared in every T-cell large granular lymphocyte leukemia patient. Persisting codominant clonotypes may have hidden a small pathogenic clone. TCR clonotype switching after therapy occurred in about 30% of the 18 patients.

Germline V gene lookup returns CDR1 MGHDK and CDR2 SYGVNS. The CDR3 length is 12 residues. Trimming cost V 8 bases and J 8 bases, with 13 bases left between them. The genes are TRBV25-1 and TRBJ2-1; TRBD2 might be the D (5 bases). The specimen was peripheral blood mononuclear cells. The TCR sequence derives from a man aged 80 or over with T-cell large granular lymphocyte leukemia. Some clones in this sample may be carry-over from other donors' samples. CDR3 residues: CASVRGVDEQFF. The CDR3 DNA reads TGTGCCAGCGTCCGGGGAGTGGATGAGCAGTTCTTC.